The rows below give T cell receptor beta chains drawn from one sample of a study of blood T cell repertoires in COVID-19. TCRdb keeps only in-frame clones here, not all; method: immunoSEQ multiplex PCR. Among a few hundred thousand clones listed, 90% were seen once. The sample comprised PBMCs or T cells enriched from blood (not recorded which). The source is a woman younger than 35 with acute COVID-19. Both conserved end residues are part of each CDR3. The D gene is left open where the match is weak. Size is stated for part of the rows, as once, few or many counts, or as a class when the clone is expanded.

clone_size: once
j_call: TRBJ1-1
v_call: TRBV7-9
d_call: .
cdr3_aa: CASSLGHLNTEAFF
cdr3_nt: TGTGCCAGCAGCTTAGGACACCTGAACACTGAAGCTTTCTTT

clone_size: .
j_call: TRBJ2-2
v_call: TRBV5-1
d_call: .
cdr3_aa: CASTRVSGTGELFF
cdr3_nt: TGCGCCAGCACCCGGGTCTCCGGGACCGGGGAGCTGTTTTTT

clone_size: .
j_call: TRBJ2-1
v_call: TRBV10-3
d_call: .
cdr3_aa: CAIRGGGSSPNNEQFF
cdr3_nt: TGTGCCATCAGAGGGGGTGGGTCTTCGCCAAACAATGAGCAGTTCTTC

clone_size: once
j_call: TRBJ2-7
v_call: TRBV28
d_call: TRBD2
cdr3_aa: CASSMGLAGVYEQYF
cdr3_nt: TGTGCCAGCAGTATGGGACTAGCGGGAGTGTACGAGCAGTACTTC

clone_size: .
j_call: TRBJ2-7
v_call: TRBV6-1
d_call: TRBD1
cdr3_aa: CASSERGRTGNVF
cdr3_nt: TGTGCCAGCAGTGAAAGGGGCCGGACAGGGAATGTTTTC

clone_size: .
j_call: TRBJ1-1
v_call: TRBV4-2
d_call: .
cdr3_aa: CASSFEGDYTEAFF
cdr3_nt: TGTGCCAGCAGCTTTGAGGGAGACTACACTGAAGCTTTCTTT

clone_size: .
j_call: TRBJ2-4
v_call: TRBV3-1/TRBV3-2
d_call: TRBD2
cdr3_aa: CASSQDLTGGPTGAKNIQYF
cdr3_nt: TGTGCCAGCAGCCAAGATCTTACGGGAGGGCCTACAGGAGCCAAAAACATTCAGTACTTC

clone_size: few
j_call: TRBJ1-4
v_call: TRBV6-1
d_call: TRBD1
cdr3_aa: CASSSGQGGSEKLFF
cdr3_nt: TGTGCCAGCAGTTCGGGACAGGGGGGTAGTGAAAAACTGTTTTTT

clone_size: .
j_call: TRBJ2-7
v_call: TRBV28
d_call: TRBD2
cdr3_aa: CASTAGGSEQYF
cdr3_nt: TGTGCCAGCACCGCGGGAGGTAGCGAGCAGTACTTC

clone_size: .
j_call: TRBJ1-1
v_call: TRBV7-9
d_call: TRBD1
cdr3_aa: CASSPFGTGRTEAFF
cdr3_nt: TGTGCCAGCAGCCCCTTTGGGACAGGGAGGACTGAAGCTTTCTTT

clone_size: .
j_call: TRBJ2-1
v_call: TRBV7-6
d_call: .
cdr3_aa: CASSPGRSNEQFF
cdr3_nt: TGTGCCAGCAGCCCCGGTCGGTCCAATGAGCAGTTCTTC

clone_size: .
j_call: TRBJ2-1
v_call: TRBV6-1
d_call: .
cdr3_aa: CASSEGGISYNEQFF
cdr3_nt: TGTGCCAGCAGTGAAGGCGGTATCTCCTACAATGAGCAGTTCTTC

clone_size: .
j_call: TRBJ1-4
v_call: TRBV10-2
d_call: .
cdr3_aa: CASSERQHNEKLFF
cdr3_nt: TGCGCCAGCAGTGAGAGACAGCATAATGAAAAACTGTTTTTT

clone_size: .
j_call: TRBJ2-7
v_call: TRBV9
d_call: .
cdr3_aa: CASSVEGGGYEQYF
cdr3_nt: TGTGCCAGCAGCGTAGAGGGAGGGGGCTACGAGCAGTACTTC

clone_size: .
j_call: TRBJ2-1
v_call: TRBV27
d_call: TRBD2
cdr3_aa: CASSLMGTSGANEQFF
cdr3_nt: TGTGCCAGCAGTTTAATGGGGACTAGCGGAGCCAATGAGCAGTTCTTC

clone_size: .
j_call: TRBJ1-2
v_call: TRBV3-1/TRBV3-2
d_call: TRBD1
cdr3_aa: CASSHRNRGHGYTF
cdr3_nt: TGTGCCAGCAGCCACAGGAACAGGGGACATGGCTACACCTTC

clone_size: .
j_call: TRBJ2-3
v_call: TRBV6-5
d_call: .
cdr3_aa: CASSPAGSTDTQYF
cdr3_nt: TGTGCCAGCAGTCCAGCGGGTAGCACAGATACGCAGTATTTT

clone_size: once
j_call: TRBJ1-1
v_call: TRBV6-5
d_call: .
cdr3_aa: CASSSRQALNTEAFF
cdr3_nt: TGTGCCAGCAGTTCCAGACAGGCCCTGAACACTGAAGCTTTCTTT

clone_size: once
j_call: TRBJ2-1
v_call: TRBV5-6
d_call: TRBD2
cdr3_aa: CASSLLTGLAGGNEQFF
cdr3_nt: TGTGCCAGCAGCCTTCTCACGGGACTAGCGGGGGGCAATGAGCAGTTCTTC

clone_size: .
j_call: TRBJ1-2
v_call: TRBV5-1
d_call: TRBD1
cdr3_aa: CASSWGTGYDGYTF
cdr3_nt: TGCGCCAGCAGCTGGGGGACAGGGTATGATGGCTACACCTTC

clone_size: .
j_call: TRBJ2-5
v_call: TRBV15
d_call: .
cdr3_aa: CATSRTPGEETQYF
cdr3_nt: TGTGCCACCAGCAGAACCCCAGGGGAAGAGACCCAGTACTTC

clone_size: .
j_call: TRBJ1-4
v_call: TRBV28
d_call: .
cdr3_aa: CASSPAGSSGEKLFF
cdr3_nt: TGTGCCAGCAGCCCCGCGGGTAGTTCTGGTGAAAAACTGTTTTTT

clone_size: .
j_call: TRBJ2-7
v_call: TRBV28
d_call: .
cdr3_aa: CASSPGISYEQYF
cdr3_nt: TGTGCCAGCAGTCCAGGGATCTCCTACGAGCAGTACTTC

clone_size: .
j_call: TRBJ1-1
v_call: TRBV12-3/TRBV12-4
d_call: .
cdr3_aa: CASSSTGATEAFF
cdr3_nt: TGTGCCAGCAGCTCGACAGGAGCCACTGAAGCTTTCTTT

clone_size: .
j_call: TRBJ2-7
v_call: TRBV6-5
d_call: .
cdr3_aa: CASRATAYEQYF
cdr3_nt: TGTGCCAGCAGAGCGACAGCCTACGAGCAGTACTTC

clone_size: .
j_call: TRBJ1-2
v_call: TRBV5-1
d_call: TRBD1
cdr3_aa: CASSLGDRESGGYTF
cdr3_nt: TGCGCCAGCAGCCTAGGGGACAGGGAATCGGGTGGCTACACCTTC

clone_size: .
j_call: TRBJ1-5
v_call: TRBV10-3
d_call: TRBD1
cdr3_aa: CAISKGTEYSNQPQHF
cdr3_nt: TGTGCCATCAGTAAGGGGACAGAATATAGCAATCAGCCCCAGCATTTT

clone_size: .
j_call: TRBJ2-1
v_call: TRBV27
d_call: TRBD2
cdr3_aa: CASSFGTSGLIGEQFF
cdr3_nt: TGTGCCAGCAGTTTCGGGACTAGCGGGCTCATAGGTGAGCAGTTCTTC

clone_size: .
j_call: TRBJ1-2
v_call: TRBV18
d_call: .
cdr3_aa: CASSYRALDYGYTF
cdr3_nt: TGTGCCAGCTCGTACAGAGCCCTTGACTATGGCTACACCTTC

clone_size: .
j_call: TRBJ1-6
v_call: TRBV27
d_call: TRBD1
cdr3_aa: CASTTGTASPLHF
cdr3_nt: TGTGCCAGCACGACAGGGACCGCTTCACCCCTCCACTTT

clone_size: .
j_call: TRBJ1-1
v_call: TRBV6-4
d_call: TRBD1
cdr3_aa: CASSIETGGQAFF
cdr3_nt: TGTGCCAGCAGTATAGAGACAGGGGGCCAAGCTTTCTTT

clone_size: once
j_call: TRBJ1-2
v_call: TRBV6-5
d_call: .
cdr3_aa: CATRPKGAIGGYTF
cdr3_nt: TGTGCCACCCGACCCAAAGGGGCCATAGGGGGCTACACCTTC

clone_size: .
j_call: TRBJ1-4
v_call: TRBV10-1
d_call: .
cdr3_aa: CATFEGRGNEKLFF
cdr3_nt: TGCGCCACCTTCGAGGGCAGGGGAAATGAAAAACTGTTTTTT

clone_size: .
j_call: TRBJ1-1
v_call: TRBV27
d_call: .
cdr3_aa: CASRTHRDTEAFF
cdr3_nt: TGTGCCAGCAGGACCCACAGGGACACTGAAGCTTTCTTT

clone_size: .
j_call: TRBJ2-6
v_call: TRBV19
d_call: .
cdr3_aa: CASSQMASGANVLTF
cdr3_nt: TGTGCCAGTAGCCAGATGGCCTCTGGGGCCAACGTCCTGACTTTC

clone_size: .
j_call: TRBJ1-1
v_call: TRBV18
d_call: .
cdr3_aa: CASSVSGGGTEAFF
cdr3_nt: TGTGCCAGCTCCGTGTCTGGGGGAGGGACTGAAGCTTTCTTT

clone_size: .
j_call: TRBJ2-6
v_call: TRBV28
d_call: TRBD1
cdr3_aa: CASSGQDSSGANVLTF
cdr3_nt: TGTGCCAGCAGTGGACAGGATTCCTCTGGGGCCAACGTCCTGACTTTC

clone_size: .
j_call: TRBJ1-4
v_call: TRBV30
d_call: TRBD1
cdr3_aa: CAWSLTGTGNEKLFF
cdr3_nt: TGTGCCTGGAGCTTAACCGGGACAGGGAATGAAAAACTGTTTTTT

clone_size: .
j_call: TRBJ2-1
v_call: TRBV19
d_call: TRBD1
cdr3_aa: CASSRHRQGVSYNEQFF
cdr3_nt: TGTGCCAGTAGTAGGCACCGACAGGGGGTATCCTACAATGAGCAGTTCTTC

clone_size: .
j_call: TRBJ1-1
v_call: TRBV5-8
d_call: .
cdr3_aa: CASSLVQATEAFF
cdr3_nt: TGTGCCAGCAGCTTGGTGCAGGCTACAGAAGCTTTCTTT

clone_size: .
j_call: TRBJ1-4
v_call: TRBV9
d_call: TRBD1
cdr3_aa: CASSVGWTGNYEKLFF
cdr3_nt: TGTGCCAGCAGCGTAGGGTGGACAGGCAATTACGAAAAACTGTTTTTT

clone_size: .
j_call: TRBJ2-2
v_call: TRBV18
d_call: .
cdr3_aa: CASSPSQMDTGELFF
cdr3_nt: TGTGCCAGCTCACCATCCCAGATGGACACCGGGGAGCTGTTTTTT

clone_size: .
j_call: TRBJ2-3
v_call: TRBV4-2
d_call: .
cdr3_aa: CASSQEVQGPYTDTQYF
cdr3_nt: TGTGCCAGCAGCCAGGAGGTACAGGGTCCGTACACAGATACGCAGTATTTT

clone_size: .
j_call: TRBJ2-7
v_call: TRBV12-5
d_call: TRBD1
cdr3_aa: CASGFTAPTGELGEQYF
cdr3_nt: TGTGCTAGTGGTTTTACCGCACCTACAGGGGAGCTTGGCGAGCAGTACTTC

clone_size: .
j_call: TRBJ2-3
v_call: TRBV2
d_call: TRBD2
cdr3_aa: CASSASGRAGVDTQYF
cdr3_nt: TGTGCCAGCAGTGCTAGCGGGAGGGCGGGGGTAGATACGCAGTATTTT

clone_size: .
j_call: TRBJ1-6
v_call: TRBV6-5
d_call: .
cdr3_aa: CASSRTQPAASPLHF
cdr3_nt: TGTGCCAGCAGCCGCACACAACCGGCGGCTTCACCCCTCCACTTT

clone_size: .
j_call: TRBJ1-5
v_call: TRBV28
d_call: TRBD1
cdr3_aa: CASTGRGSPQHF
cdr3_nt: TGTGCCAGCACGGGCAGGGGGTCCCCCCAGCATTTT

clone_size: .
j_call: TRBJ2-5
v_call: TRBV11-3
d_call: TRBD1
cdr3_aa: CASSDRGWGETQYF
cdr3_nt: TGTGCCAGCAGCGACAGGGGGTGGGGGGAGACCCAGTACTTC

clone_size: .
j_call: TRBJ2-1
v_call: TRBV6-4
d_call: .
cdr3_aa: CASSDGGRGRGEQFF
cdr3_nt: TGTGCCAGCAGTGACGGTGGCAGGGGACGCGGCGAGCAGTTCTTC

clone_size: .
j_call: TRBJ1-1
v_call: TRBV19
d_call: TRBD1
cdr3_aa: CASSIRQGARRTEAFF
cdr3_nt: TGTGCCAGTAGTATCCGGCAGGGGGCTCGGAGGACTGAAGCTTTCTTT

clone_size: .
j_call: TRBJ2-1
v_call: TRBV19
d_call: TRBD2
cdr3_aa: CASSIAGGGGEQFF
cdr3_nt: TGTGCCAGTAGTATTGCGGGAGGGGGTGGTGAGCAGTTCTTC

clone_size: .
j_call: TRBJ1-6
v_call: TRBV14
d_call: .
cdr3_aa: CASSQERYLGSLHF
cdr3_nt: TGTGCCAGCAGCCAAGAGAGGTATCTTGGATCCCTCCACTTT

clone_size: .
j_call: TRBJ1-1
v_call: TRBV10-1
d_call: .
cdr3_aa: CASSEGAGTNTEAFF
cdr3_nt: TGCGCCAGCAGTGAGGGGGCAGGAACAAACACTGAAGCTTTCTTT

clone_size: .
j_call: TRBJ2-7
v_call: TRBV27
d_call: TRBD2
cdr3_aa: CASSPRRTSSYEQYF
cdr3_nt: TGTGCCAGCAGTCCACGAAGGACTAGCTCCTACGAGCAGTACTTC

clone_size: .
j_call: TRBJ1-4
v_call: TRBV7-2
d_call: TRBD1
cdr3_aa: CASSRDRVNEKLFF
cdr3_nt: TGTGCCAGCAGCCGGGACAGAGTTAATGAAAAACTGTTTTTT

clone_size: .
j_call: TRBJ1-4
v_call: TRBV3-1/TRBV3-2
d_call: .
cdr3_aa: CASSRIEGWEEKLFF
cdr3_nt: TGTGCCAGCAGCCGCATTGAGGGATGGGAGGAAAAACTGTTTTTT

clone_size: .
j_call: TRBJ1-2
v_call: TRBV18
d_call: TRBD1
cdr3_aa: CASSPTGANYGYTF
cdr3_nt: TGTGCCAGCTCGCCGACAGGGGCCAACTATGGCTACACCTTC

clone_size: .
j_call: TRBJ2-7
v_call: TRBV7-2
d_call: .
cdr3_aa: CASSLSAGPSAGYEQYF
cdr3_nt: TGTGCCAGCAGCTTATCGGCAGGTCCCTCCGCGGGCTACGAGCAGTACTTC

clone_size: .
j_call: TRBJ1-1
v_call: TRBV19
d_call: .
cdr3_aa: CASSTSTFTEAFF
cdr3_nt: TGTGCCAGTAGTACCTCGACTTTCACTGAAGCTTTCTTT

clone_size: few
j_call: TRBJ2-7
v_call: TRBV5-1
d_call: .
cdr3_aa: CASEGGRNSYEQYF
cdr3_nt: TGCGCCAGCGAGGGCGGGCGAAACTCCTACGAGCAGTACTTC